This TCR beta chain was retrieved from a study of blood T cell repertoires in COVID-19. Overall study context: COVID-19 samples, acute and convalescent, were from the United States, Italy and Spain.

This CDR3 has 15 amino acids. The ends lost 1 base at V and 4 bases at J; junction bases unmatched: 3. Germline V gives CDR1 LGHNA, CDR2 YSLEER. The protocol was immunoSEQ multiplex PCR, while the TCRdb copy is restricted to in-frame clones and leaves out a portion. The sample contains roughly 300,000 clones, approximately 80% of which appear only once. The V call is TRBV4-3, the J call TRBJ1-2; 10 bases agree with TRBD1. Source material: peripheral blood. The sequence was collected from a woman aged 60 to 75 with active or convalescent COVID-19. CDR3 DNA sequence: TGCGCCAGCAGCCAAGGACAGGGGGCCGGCTATGGCTACACCTTC. It encodes CASSQGQGAGYGYTF.